This T cell receptor beta chain appears in the sequencing data of a study of blood T cell repertoires in COVID-19 (dated by TCRdb to 2020 to 2022). Background for the entire study: Samples from collaborators originated in the United States, Italy and Spain and spanned both the acute and convalescent phases of COVID-19. The material from the prospective study consisted of cDNA or gDNA derived from T cells, B-cell-depleted T cells, or PBMCs. Deeply sampled blood TCRbeta repertoires from subjects exposed to, actively infected with, or recovered from COVID-19 were included in the dataset. The repertoires were made available in a free public database intended to serve as a resource for research on the immune response to SARS-CoV-2. The samples were drawn from two sources: the first 160 participants of the ongoing ImmuneRACE study, and 950 to 1,500 subjects contributed by 6 global collaborators. The sample metadata nearly always contained a de-identified subject ID, COVID-19 status, age in years and sex. Where available, HLA class I and class II types were obtained from metadata supplied by the sample provider rather than from assay-based typing.

Points on this clone: The antigen it binds to is not known. The record has no base qualities; no much larger clone is one base away.

The collaborating institutions used their own protocols to collect whole blood in K2EDTA tubes. For TCRbeta analysis, collaborators shipped samples in one of three forms: frozen whole blood, isolated PBMCs, or DNA extracted from either of those sample types. TCRbeta CDR3 regions were amplified from genomic DNA using the immunoSEQ Assay, a bias-controlled multiplex PCR. In the paper's pipeline: The number of nucleated cells in each sample was estimated by amplification of reference gene primers within the assay. Sequence reads were collapsed and filtered to measure the absolute abundance of every unique TCRbeta CDR3 rearrangement. For each sample, productive Simpson clonality was calculated as the square root of Simpson's diversity index across productive rearrangements. This immuneACCESS table, as held by TCRdb, lists in-frame sequences with V and J called but not all clones. Of the missing ones, under half trace to an unresolved V gene in checked studies; the others have no known cause. V, J and clone size were drawn from that table, and D and trimming were deduced from the DNA. The sample table holds about 76,000 clones, of which approximately 88% were seen once. Of the sample, 8.3% falls within the top ten clones.

Paper-wide results and their limitations: The amount of clinical and demographic metadata varied by source and participant and was provided uncurated.

At the junction V is shortened by 3 bases and J by 4 bases, with 10 bases in between. Including cysteine and phenylalanine, the CDR3 has 14 amino acids. The sequence is cut down to CDR3 DNA, 42 bases in frame from base 1. The germline V gene sets CDR1 to SGHDN and CDR2 to FVKESK. The sequence joins TRBV14 to TRBJ1-5; the D gene is possibly TRBD1, with 5 bases matching. Sequenced sample: peripheral blood. The receptor's source is a man aged 30 to 39 with acute or convalescent COVID-19. The DNA is as follows: TGTGCCAGCAGCCAGGGGCAGGGTAATCAGCCCCAGCATTTT. It translates as CASSQGQGNQPQHF.